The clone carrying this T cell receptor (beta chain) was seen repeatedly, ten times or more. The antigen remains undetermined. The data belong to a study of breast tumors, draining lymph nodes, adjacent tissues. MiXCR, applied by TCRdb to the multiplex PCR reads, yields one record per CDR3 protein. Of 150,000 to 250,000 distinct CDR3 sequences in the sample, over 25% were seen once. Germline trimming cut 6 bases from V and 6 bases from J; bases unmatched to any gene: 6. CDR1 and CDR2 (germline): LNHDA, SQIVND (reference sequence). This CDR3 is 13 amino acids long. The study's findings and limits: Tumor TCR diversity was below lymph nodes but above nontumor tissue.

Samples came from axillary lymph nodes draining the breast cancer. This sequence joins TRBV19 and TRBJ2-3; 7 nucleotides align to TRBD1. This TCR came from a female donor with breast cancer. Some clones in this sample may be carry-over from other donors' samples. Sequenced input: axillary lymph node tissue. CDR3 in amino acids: CASRVDRADTQYF. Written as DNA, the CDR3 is TGTGCCAGTAGGGTTGACAGGGCGGATACGCAGTATTTT.